Sequencing of this T cell receptor beta chain was carried out in a study of blood T cell repertoires in COVID-19. Study overall: Both acute and convalescent COVID-19 samples were obtained from the United States, Italy and Spain. T cells, B-cell-depleted T cells, or PBMCs provided the cDNA or gDNA that served as material.

Membership in each cohort depended on participant-reported clinical history. In the authors' workflow: Amplified reference gene primers provided the basis for estimating nucleated cell counts. The method was immunoSEQ multiplex PCR; TCRdb's version includes in-frame clones alone and lacks a portion of them. Clone size and the V and J calls come from that table; the DNA yielded D and trimming. The table has some 230,000 clones, roughly nine tenths seen once; the top ten hold over 3%. J lost 8 bases, V lost 4 bases, and 12 bases had no gene match. Germline assignment: CDR1 KGHSH and CDR2 LQKENI. The CDR3 consists of 16 residues.

Sequencing was performed on PBMCs or T cells enriched from blood (not recorded which). The genes are TRBV18 and TRBJ1-4; 8 bases map to TRBD1. The clonotype was recovered from a woman aged 18-29 years in a cohort exposed to, infected with or recovered from COVID-19 (not recorded which). The DNA for the CDR3 is TGTGCCAGCTCACTATTGGAGAGAGACAGGGGAGAAAAACTGTTTTTT. Translation gives CASSLLERDRGEKLFF.